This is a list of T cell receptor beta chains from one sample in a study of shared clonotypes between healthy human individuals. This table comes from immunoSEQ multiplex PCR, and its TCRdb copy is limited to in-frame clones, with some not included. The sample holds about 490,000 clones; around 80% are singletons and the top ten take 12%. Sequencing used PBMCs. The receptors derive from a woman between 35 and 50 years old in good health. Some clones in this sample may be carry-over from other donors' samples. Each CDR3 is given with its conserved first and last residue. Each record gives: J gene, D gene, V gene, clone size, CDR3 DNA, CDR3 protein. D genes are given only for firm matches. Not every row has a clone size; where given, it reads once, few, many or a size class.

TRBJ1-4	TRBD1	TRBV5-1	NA	TGCGCCAGCAGCATGAACCGACAGGGGTCTAATGAAAAACTGTTTTTT	CASSMNRQGSNEKLFF
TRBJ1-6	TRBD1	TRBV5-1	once	TGCGCCAGCAGCTTGGGGACAGGGCGCCCCTTGGATTCACCCCTCCACTTT	CASSLGTGRPLDSPLHF
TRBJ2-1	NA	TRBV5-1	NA	TGCGCCAGCAGCGACGTGGTCAATGAGCAGTTCTTC	CASSDVVNEQFF
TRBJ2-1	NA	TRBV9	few	TGTGCCAGCAGCGCCCAGTTCTTC	CASSAQFF
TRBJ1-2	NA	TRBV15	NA	TGTGCCATCGCTCCAACCGCTAACTATGGCTACACCTTC	CAIAPTANYGYTF
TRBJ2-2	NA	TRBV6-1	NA	TGTGCCAGCAGTGAAGTCACAGTCGGGGAGCTGTTTTTT	CASSEVTVGELFF
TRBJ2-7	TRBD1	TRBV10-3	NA	TGTGCCTCGTGGACAGGGACGGACGAGCAGTACTTC	CASWTGTDEQYF
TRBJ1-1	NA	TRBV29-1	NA	TGCAGCGTTGAAGGGAACGGATACACTGAAGCTTTCTTT	CSVEGNGYTEAFF
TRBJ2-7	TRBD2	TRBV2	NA	TGTGCCAGCAATATAGCGGGAGTCTCCTACGAGCAGTACTTC	CASNIAGVSYEQYF
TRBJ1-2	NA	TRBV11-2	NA	TGTGCCAGCAGCTTAGCCGACAGCCACTATGGCTACACCTTC	CASSLADSHYGYTF
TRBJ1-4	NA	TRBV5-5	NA	TGTGCCAGCAGCTGGGGAGCAGGAGACGAAAAACTGTTTTTT	CASSWGAGDEKLFF
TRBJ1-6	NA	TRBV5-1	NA	TGCGCCAGCAGCCCGGAGGGGGAAGGCAAAAATTCACCCCTCCACTTT	CASSPEGEGKNSPLHF
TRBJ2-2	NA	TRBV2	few	TGTGCCAGCAAGAGGGACCTTCCCCCCCCCGCCGGGGAGCTGTTTTTT	CASKRDLPPPAGELFF
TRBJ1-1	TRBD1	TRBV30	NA	TGTGCCTGGTACAGGGGCCAAGATAAAACTGAAGCTTTCTTT	CAWYRGQDKTEAFF
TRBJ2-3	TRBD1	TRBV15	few	TGTGCCACCAGCAGGAGGACAGGGACCCCAGATACGCAGTATTTT	CATSRRTGTPDTQYF
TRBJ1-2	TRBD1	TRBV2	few	TGTGCCAGCAGGGAGCCGAACCCCGCAGGGGGCAACGGCTACACCTTC	CASREPNPAGGNGYTF
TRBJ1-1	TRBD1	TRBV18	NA	TGTGCCAGCTCAGCAAGACAGGGTGACACTGAAGCTTTCTTT	CASSARQGDTEAFF
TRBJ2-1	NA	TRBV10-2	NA	TGCGCCAGCGAGGCGTTCGGCAATGAGCAGTTCTTC	CASEAFGNEQFF
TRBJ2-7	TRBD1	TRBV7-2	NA	TGTGCCAGCAGCTACAGGACAGGCGAGCAGTACTTC	CASSYRTGEQYF
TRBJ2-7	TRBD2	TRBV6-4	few	TGTGCCAGCAGTGACTCTGCGACTCAGCGGGGCTACGAGCAGTACTTC	CASSDSATQRGYEQYF
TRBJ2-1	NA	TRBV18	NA	TGTGCCAGCTCACCACCACAGGGAACCTACAATGAGCAGTTCTTC	CASSPPQGTYNEQFF
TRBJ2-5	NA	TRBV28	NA	TGTGCCAGCAGTGGGTTGGCGGAGACCCAGTACTTC	CASSGLAETQYF
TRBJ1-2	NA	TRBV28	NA	TGTGCCAGCAGTTTGAGAACAGGGCACTATGGCTACACCTTC	CASSLRTGHYGYTF
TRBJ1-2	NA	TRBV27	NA	TGTGCCAGCAGTTTCGGGCAGGGCTATGGCTACACCTTC	CASSFGQGYGYTF
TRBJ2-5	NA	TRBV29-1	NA	TGCAGCGTTGAAGAACATGACCAAGAGACCCAGTACTTC	CSVEEHDQETQYF
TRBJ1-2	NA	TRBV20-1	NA	TGCAGTGCTCCAAACTATGGCTACACCTTC	CSAPNYGYTF
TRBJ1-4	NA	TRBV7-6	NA	TGTGCCAGCAGCTTCGGGCTCGGGGAAAAACTGTTTTTT	CASSFGLGEKLFF
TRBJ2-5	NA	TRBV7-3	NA	TGTGCCAGCAGCTTACGGGTCCAAGAGACCCAGTACTTC	CASSLRVQETQYF
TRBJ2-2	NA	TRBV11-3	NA	TGTGCCAGCAGCTCGCCCCGACTTCTCGGGGAGCTGTTTTTT	CASSSPRLLGELFF
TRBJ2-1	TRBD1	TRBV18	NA	TGTGCCAGCTCACCACTCGCCGGACAGGGTTTAACAAATGAGCAGTTCTTC	CASSPLAGQGLTNEQFF
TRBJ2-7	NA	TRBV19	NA	TGTGCCAGTAGTCCAAACCACCAGTCTTCCTACGAGCAGTACTTC	CASSPNHQSSYEQYF
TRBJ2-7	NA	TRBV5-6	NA	TGTGCCAGCAGCTTGTTAAACGGGTGGGGGTCCAACGAGCAGTACTTC	CASSLLNGWGSNEQYF
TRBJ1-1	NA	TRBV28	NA	TGTGCCAGCAGCCCCTATACGAACACTGAAGCTTTCTTT	CASSPYTNTEAFF
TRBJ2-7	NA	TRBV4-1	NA	TGCGCCAGCAGCCAATTGGGAAGACCGACCTACGAGCAGTACTTC	CASSQLGRPTYEQYF
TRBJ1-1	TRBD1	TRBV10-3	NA	TGTGCCATCAGAGACAGGGGGCTGAACACTGAAGCTTTCTTT	CAIRDRGLNTEAFF
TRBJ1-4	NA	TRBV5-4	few	TGTGCCAGCAGCTTGGGGGACGCCCGGCGAGAAAAACTGTTTTTT	CASSLGDARREKLFF
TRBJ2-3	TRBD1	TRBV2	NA	TGTGCCAGCAGTGTAGGCAGGGGGCTGACAGATACGCAGTATTTT	CASSVGRGLTDTQYF
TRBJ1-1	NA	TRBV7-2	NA	TGTGCCAGCAGCCGATCAAGTAACACTGAAGCTTTCTTT	CASSRSSNTEAFF
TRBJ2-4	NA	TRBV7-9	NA	TGTGCCAGCAGCGCGGACATGGGGTGGGGGTACTTC	CASSADMGWGYF
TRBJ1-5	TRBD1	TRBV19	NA	TGTGCCAGTAGTCAGGGGGGGGCGGGCAATCAGCCCCAGCATTTT	CASSQGGAGNQPQHF